Listed here are 29 T cell receptor beta chains from one sample, sequenced in a study of CD8 T cells in ankylosing spondylitis. Overall study findings and caveats: The study identified a TCR beta motif of about eight highly homologous variants that appeared characteristic of ankylosing spondylitis blood.

Antigen specificity for these receptors is unknown. TCRdb processed the 5' RACE reads anew with MiXCR; each CDR3 protein has one entry. The sample gives approximately 500,000 distinct CDR3 sequences, roughly 12% of which show up once; under 7.5% is in the top ten. The specimen sequenced was blood, either unsorted or a sorted T cell fraction (not recorded which). The receptors here all came from a male donor with ankylosing spondylitis.

The CDR3 bases are TGTGCCACCAGTGACCCCTTGGAGACCCAGTACTTC. Translated: CATSDPLETQYF. This rearrangement joins TRBV24-1 to TRBJ2-5; D is ambiguous. Trimming removed 4 bases from V and 5 bases from J, with 7 bases in between. CDR3 length: 12 amino acids. CDR1 is KGHDR, CDR2 SFDVKD, per germline.

The V call is TRBV20-1, the J call TRBJ1-2; D uncertain. Trimming pared 3 bases from V and 5 bases from J, leaving 19 bases between. Germline loops: CDR1 DFQATT, CDR2 SNEGSKA (reference sequence). The CDR3 sequence is 15 residues long. Here the CDR3 reads CSASLPRAVEYGYTF. The CDR3 DNA is TGCAGTGCTAGTCTCCCCCGGGCCGTGGAGTATGGCTACACCTTC.

In nucleotides, the CDR3 is TGTGCCAGCAGTCTTACACAGGGTCCTAAGGATGGCTACACCTTC. Its protein product is CASSLTQGPKDGYTF. The chain couples TRBV7-8 to TRBJ1-2; D perhaps matches TRBD1 (6 bases). This CDR3 comprises 15 residues. CDR1 is SGHVS and CDR2 is FQNEAQ in the germline V gene. V was clipped by 6 bases and J by 6 bases, with 20 bases between them.

This clonotype has only a few counts. This sequence joins TRBV7-7 and TRBJ2-2; 8 bases map to TRBD2. The junction had 3 bases not matched to a gene; V was cut back by 5 bases and J by 1 base. The CDR3 runs to 15 residues. The germline CDR1 and CDR2 sequences are SSHAT and FNYEAQ (reference sequence). Written as DNA, the CDR3 is TGTGCCAGCAGCAAAAGCGGGAGGAACACCGGGGAGCTGTTTTTT. Protein: CASSKSGRNTGELFF. Based on the CDR3 plus reference TRBV7-7 and TRBJ2-2, the full variable domain is GAGVSQSPRYKVTKRGQDVTLRCDPISSHATLYWYQQALGQGPEFLTYFNYEAQPDKSGLPSDRFSAERPEGSISTLTIQRTEQRDSAMYRCASSKSGRNTGELFFGEGSRLTVL.

This clonotype has more than one count but fewer than ten. The V call is TRBV20-1, the J call TRBJ2-1, with TRBD1 as a possible D gene (5 bases). V dropped 3 bases and J dropped 5 bases, with 11 bases sitting between them. This CDR3 has 13 residues. CDR1 DFQATT and CDR2 SNEGSKA come from the germline V gene (reference sequence). CDR3 sequence reads: CSASGQGNNEQFF. CDR3 sequence (DNA): TGCAGTGCTAGTGGGCAGGGCAACAATGAGCAGTTCTTC.

This clonotype has a handful of counts. The chain links TRBV12-3 or TRBV12-4 to TRBJ1-1; no definite D call. The CDR3 consists of 14 residues. Trimming stripped 2 bases from V and 6 bases from J, with 13 bases between. The CDR3 nucleotides are TGTGCCAGCAGTTTAATACTTGGTTATGCTGAAGCTTTCTTT. This translates into CASSLILGYAEAFF.

V is TRBV24-1 and J is TRBJ2-5; 13 nucleotides line up with TRBD2. Trimming removed 3 bases from V and 8 bases from J; junction bases left unmatched: 5. The CDR3 totals 15 residues. CDR1 KGHDR and CDR2 SFDVKD come from the germline V gene. CDR3 loop: CATSDAPGLAGTQYF. CDR3 in DNA: TGTGCCACCAGTGATGCCCCGGGACTAGCGGGAACCCAGTACTTC.

The J gene is TRBJ2-1, the V gene TRBV20-1; 7 positions match TRBD2. Per the germline V gene, CDR1 is DFQATT and CDR2 is SNEGSKA (reference sequence). The CDR3 totals 14 residues. The CDR3 nucleotides are TGCAGCGCGGAGGCGGCGGGAGTGGGCTATGAGCAGTTCTTC. This sequence encodes CSAEAAGVGYEQFF.

This clonotype has more than one count but fewer than ten. This chain connects TRBV11-2 to TRBJ2-7; no clear D. V dropped 5 bases and J dropped 7 bases, with 18 bases sitting between them. This CDR3 comprises 14 residues. Looked up from germline, CDR1 is SGHAT and CDR2 is FQNNGV. This chain's CDR3 is CASSPRTPALEQYF. In nucleotides, the CDR3 is TGTGCCAGCAGCCCCCGGACCCCTGCTTTAGAGCAGTACTTC. Filled out from reference TRBV11-2 and TRBJ2-7, the complete variable domain reads EAGVAQSPRYKIIEKRQSVAFWCNPISGHATLYWYQQILGQGPKLLIQFQNNGVVDDSQLPKDRFSAERLKGVDSTLKIQPAKLEDSAVYLCASSPRTPALEQYFGPGTRLTVT.

The CDR3, as DNA: TGTGCCACCAGTGATTTGGGCAGTGGGGACCAGTATGGCTACACCTTC. Translating it yields CATSDLGSGDQYGYTF. The gene calls are TRBV24-1 and TRBJ1-2, with D possibly being TRBD1 (5 bases). This CDR3 has 16 amino acids. The V and J ends lost 0 bases and 5 bases respectively, with 15 bases between them. In germline, CDR1 is KGHDR, CDR2 SFDVKD.

The V call is TRBV20-1, the J call TRBJ1-2, with 9 bases aligning to TRBD1. CDR1 is DFQATT, CDR2 SNEGSKA, per germline (reference sequence). The CDR3 totals 13 residues. V lost 6 bases, J lost 3 bases, and 5 bases stayed unmatched. The CDR3 coding sequence is TGCAGTGCCAGGACAGGGGAGTACTATGGCTACACCTTC. This gives the protein CSARTGEYYGYTF.

CDR3 protein: CASSPWTGGYNEQFF. In DNA form, the CDR3 reads TGTGCCAGCAGCCCCTGGACAGGGGGCTACAATGAGCAGTTCTTC. The rearrangement joins TRBV11-2 to TRBJ2-1; 10 bases are shared with TRBD1. With 5 bases clipped from V and 3 bases from J, the junction kept 4 bases outside the gene matches. This CDR3 contains 15 residues. Germline CDR1 reads SGHAT; CDR2 reads FQNNGV. The variable domain in full, with the rest retrieved from reference TRBV11-2 and TRBJ2-1, is EAGVAQSPRYKIIEKRQSVAFWCNPISGHATLYWYQQILGQGPKLLIQFQNNGVVDDSQLPKDRFSAERLKGVDSTLKIQPAKLEDSAVYLCASSPWTGGYNEQFFGPGTRLTVL.

The V call is TRBV19, the J call TRBJ2-1; D unclear. V lost 8 bases, J lost 8 bases, and 16 bases lay in between. Germline V lookup: CDR1 LNHDA, CDR2 SQIVND (reference sequence). CDR3 length: 13 residues. The CDR3 DNA reads TGTGCCAGTGTAGGCCAGATAGAGGATGAGCAGTTCTTC. Protein product: CASVGQIEDEQFF.

V and J are TRBV5-4 and TRBJ2-5; the D is unclear. The germline CDR1 and CDR2 sequences are SGHNT and YYREEE (reference sequence). With 4 bases removed from V and 2 bases from J, the gap between germline ends came to 15 bases. The CDR3 is 15 residues long. The CDR3 is CASSPAPRVQETQYF. CDR3 sequence (DNA): TGTGCCAGCAGCCCGGCCCCCCGGGTTCAAGAGACCCAGTACTTC.

In this sample, this clonotype turned up many times. This chain connects TRBV7-2 to TRBJ2-1; D remains ambiguous. V dropped 5 bases and J dropped 7 bases, with 24 bases sitting between them. CDR1 and CDR2 from the germline V gene are SGHTA and FQGNSA. This CDR3 is 17 amino acids long. CDR3 DNA: TGTGCCAGCAGCGCCGATCCGCTCTACTCGTTGAGGAATGAGCAGTTCTTC. Translation gives CASSADPLYSLRNEQFF.

This clonotype was seen only a few times. This rearrangement joins TRBV20-1 to TRBJ2-1, with TRBD2 identical over 13 bases. From germline, CDR1 is DFQATT and CDR2 SNEGSKA (reference sequence). This CDR3 contains 16 residues. J gave up 1 base and V 6 bases, and 6 bases lay outside the gene matches. The CDR3 DNA reads as TGCAGTGCACCCGGACTAGCGGGGGAATCCTACAATGAGCAGTTCTTC. Its translation: CSAPGLAGESYNEQFF.

This clonotype was counted ten times or more. The rearrangement joins TRBV12-3 or TRBV12-4 to TRBJ2-7; the D gene is possibly TRBD1 (6 bases). The CDR3 spans 15 residues. V was pared by 7 bases and J by 6 bases, with 22 bases between. The CDR3 bases are TGTGCCAGCACCAACGGGTTGGGACAAGGTGGCGAGCAGTACTTC. This codes for CASTNGLGQGGEQYF.

There are many counts of this clonotype. The chain has TRBV28 and TRBJ2-3, with D possibly matching TRBD1 (5 bases). V lost 5 bases and J lost 8, with 17 bases in between. This CDR3 region has 14 residues. CDR1 MDHEN and CDR2 SYDVKM come from the germline V gene. The CDR3 DNA reads TGTGCCAGCAGTAAGGACAAGATCAGGGCTACGCAGTATTTT. This encodes CASSKDKIRATQYF. The full variable domain, its missing parts supplied by reference TRBV28 and TRBJ2-3, is DVKVTQSSRYLVKRTGEKVFLECVQDMDHENMFWYRQDPGLGLRLIYFSYDVKMKEKGDIPEGYSVSREKKERFSLILESASTNQTSMYLCASSKDKIRATQYFGPGTRLTVL.

The rearrangement joins TRBV7-2 to TRBJ2-7; TRBD2 matches at 8 bases. The V gene end was trimmed by 5 bases and the J gene end by 6 bases; junction bases not matched to a gene: 6. The germline CDR1 and CDR2 sequences are SGHTA and FQGNSA. This CDR3 contains 13 residues. DNA of the CDR3: TGTGCCAGCAGCGCGACTAGCGTCGGCGAGCAGTACTTC. Residues: CASSATSVGEQYF.

This chain joins TRBV5-5 and TRBJ1-1; no reliable D call. This CDR3 has 13 residues. Germline V gives CDR1 SGHKS, CDR2 YYEKEE (reference sequence). Trimming removed 2 bases from V and 9 bases from J, with 14 bases in between. The CDR3 DNA is TGTGCCAGCAGCTTTGCAGAGGCGCGGCAAGCTTTCTTT. This encodes CASSFAEARQAFF.

This clonotype was observed a few times. V usage is TRBV4-1 and J usage is TRBJ2-5; maybe TRBD2 (6 bases). This CDR3 comprises 15 residues. Germline V lookup: CDR1 MGHRA, CDR2 YSYEKL. Trimming shortened V by 1 base and J by 5 bases, and 14 bases separated the two germline ends. The CDR3 region is CASSQGLVGSETQYF. The DNA for the CDR3 is TGCGCCAGCAGCCAAGGACTAGTTGGGTCGGAGACCCAGTACTTC.

There are a few counts of this clonotype. The chain employs TRBV6-4 and TRBJ2-3, with D perhaps being TRBD1 or TRBD2 (6 bases each). Germline V gene lookup returns CDR1 MRHNA and CDR2 SNTAGT. The CDR3 is 16 amino acids. Trimming pared 0 bases from V and 1 base from J, leaving 11 bases between. Here the CDR3 reads CASSDSRGEGTDTQYF. In nucleotides, the CDR3 is TGTGCCAGCAGTGACTCGAGGGGGGAGGGCACAGATACGCAGTATTTT.

In its sample, this clonotype was seen a few times. The chain links TRBV5-1 to TRBJ2-3; 9 nucleotides agree with TRBD2. Germline V gene data show CDR1 as SGHRS and CDR2 as YFSETQ. CDR3 length equals 15 residues. V was clipped by 4 bases and J by 6 bases; unmatched bases: 9. CDR3 DNA sequence: TGCGCCAGCAGCCACGGAGTAGCGGGAGTGGATACGCAGTATTTT. This encodes CASSHGVAGVDTQYF. Using reference TRBV5-1 and TRBJ2-3 for the parts outside the CDR3, the full variable domain is KAGVTQTPRYLIKTRGQQVTLSCSPISGHRSVSWYQQTPGQGLQFLFEYFSETQRNKGNFPGRFSGRQFSNSRSEMNVSTLELGDSALYLCASSHGVAGVDTQYFGPGTRLTVL.

The chain uses TRBV4-2 and TRBJ2-2, with D perhaps matching TRBD2 (6 bases). V lost 4 bases and J lost 6, with 15 bases in between. The CDR3 contains 15 residues. Looked up from germline, CDR1 is LGHNA and CDR2 is YNFKEQ. This chain's CDR3 is CASSRSSLASGELFF. CDR3 sequence (DNA): TGTGCCAGCAGCCGAAGTTCCCTAGCGTCCGGGGAGCTGTTTTTT.

This clonotype was detected a few times. The chain joins TRBV6-5 to TRBJ2-1; 11 nucleotides match TRBD1. V lost 5 bases and J lost 4; bases outside the gene matches: 7. Germline CDR1 is MNHEY and CDR2 is SVGAGI. This CDR3 spans 16 amino acids. CDR3 nucleotide sequence: TGTGCCAGCAGTACTAACCGGGACAGGGGGTACAATGAGCAGTTCTTC. This encodes CASSTNRDRGYNEQFF.

This clonotype occurred a few times. V and J are TRBV20-1 and TRBJ1-1; 9 positions agree with TRBD1. The germline V gene has CDR1 DFQATT and CDR2 SNEGSKA (reference sequence). CDR3 size: 14 residues. V was clipped by 4 bases and J by 6 bases; unmatched bases: 9. This CDR3 is CSATPTGGFSEAFF. As DNA, the CDR3 is TGCAGTGCTACCCCGACAGGGGGGTTCTCTGAAGCTTTCTTT.

This clonotype appeared a few times. J is TRBJ2-3 and V is TRBV7-8; a weak D match, TRBD2 (6 bases). Germline V lookup: CDR1 SGHVS, CDR2 FQNEAQ. The CDR3 runs to 16 residues. V lost 2 bases, J lost 4 bases, and 16 bases lay in between. CDR3: CASSLLLAGWADTQYF. The CDR3 nucleotides read TGTGCCAGCAGCTTACTTTTGGCGGGGTGGGCAGATACGCAGTATTTT.

This clonotype was seen at least ten times. V and J are TRBV10-3 and TRBJ1-4; D gene uncertain. Deletions cut 7 bases from V and 7 bases from J, with 13 bases between. Germline assignment: CDR1 ENHRY and CDR2 SYGVKD. The CDR3 is 13 amino acids. In DNA form, the CDR3 reads TGTGCCATCAAGAGGGCGCCCTCTGAAAAACTGTTTTTT. It yields the protein CAIKRAPSEKLFF.

This clonotype has only a few counts. V usage is TRBV20-1 and J usage is TRBJ2-3, with TRBD2 as a possible D gene (5 bases). The V end was cut by 6 bases, the J end by 3 bases, with 13 bases between. Per germline, CDR1 DFQATT and CDR2 SNEGSKA (reference sequence). The CDR3 has 13 residues. CDR3 bases: TGCAGTGCAGCCGGGGTAGGGACAGATACGCAGTATTTT. This translates into CSAAGVGTDTQYF.